These 28 T cell receptor beta chains were sequenced from one sample in a study of tissue T cells after allogeneic stem cell transplantation. The assay was immunoSEQ multiplex PCR, and TCRdb's table has in-frame clones only and misses some. Of 2,000 to 3,000 clones in the sample, around 52% were seen once. As to time point: mouse harvest day 14 after allogeneic transplant. Each mouse received 10^7 T-cell-depleted marrow cells plus 10^6 splenic CD5+ T cells by tail vein. Sequenced input: gut tissue. These receptors all come from a female BALB/c mouse given C57BL/6 T cells with graft-versus-host disease after an allogeneic hematopoietic cell transplant.

In this sample, this clone turned up a few times. The gene names given are mouse names. The read falls 1 residue short of the CDR3 end, and the missing part is taken from the germline J gene. The chain uses TRBV13-3 and TRBJ2-7, with 7 bases identical to TRBD1. After removal of 5 bases from V and 0 bases from J, the junction contained 2 bases not matched to a gene. The CDR3 spans 13 residues. CDR1 and CDR2 from the germline V gene are NNHDY and SYVADS. The part of the CDR3 DNA that was read is TGTGCCAGCAGCCGGGACAGCTCCTATGAACAGTAC. Amino acids: CASSRDSSYEQY. The whole CDR3 is CASSRDSSYEQYF.

Concerning this clone itself: Mouse gene names apply. The read falls 1 residue short of the CDR3 end, and the missing part is taken from the germline J gene. The V and J genes are TRBV12-1 and TRBJ2-5; 12 bases fit TRBD2. The germline V gene has CDR1 SGHSN and CDR2 HYEKVE. The V gene end was trimmed by 0 bases and the J gene end by 2 bases; junction bases not matched to a gene: 2. The CDR3 sequence is 16 residues long. The CDR3 is CASSLDWGGAQDTQYF. The covered CDR3 bases are TGTGCCAGCTCTCTCGACTGGGGGGGCGCCCAAGACACCCAGTAC.

Concerning this clone itself: The genes are named according to mouse. The missing CDR3 end, 1 residue past where the read stops, is filled in from the germline J gene. The chain uses TRBV23 and TRBJ2-3; the DNA was not used to check the table's D call, TRBD1. Germline loops: CDR1 KGHTA, CDR2 FQNQQP. CDR3 size: 15 residues. The chain's CDR3 is CSSSHGTGVAETLYF. The DNA read from the CDR3 is TGCTCCAGCAGTCACGGGACAGGGGTTGCAGAAACGCTGTAT.

This clone was detected a few times. Gene names are the mouse ones. From the germline J gene comes the end of the CDR3, since the read stops 1 residue before it. The V and J genes are TRBV13-3 and TRBJ1-4; the match to TRBD1 covers 9 bases. The CDR3 covers 13 residues. Trimming took 4 bases from V and 7 from J; bases not matched to a gene: 2. CDR1 and CDR2 from the germline V gene are NNHDY and SYVADS. Incomplete CDR3 DNA: TGTGCCAGCAGTACAGGGGGCGGCGAAAGATTATTT. It specifies CASSTGGGERLF. From start to end, the CDR3 is CASSTGGGERLFF.

This clone was recorded only once. Gene names are mouse gene names. The CDR3 end lies 1 residue beyond the end of the read and is filled in from the germline J gene. V usage is TRBV19 and J usage is TRBJ2-5, with 9 bases lining up with TRBD2. The CDR3 totals 13 residues. V dropped 7 bases and J dropped 6; count of bases not matched to a gene: 6. Germline loops: CDR1 FNHDT, CDR2 SITEND (reference sequence). The DNA read from the CDR3 is TGTGCCAGCGCACTGGGGGGTTGGGACACCCAGTAC. Residues: CASALGGWDTQY. The whole CDR3 protein is CASALGGWDTQYF.

Concerning this clone: Gene names follow the mouse nomenclature. The sequenced fragment ends 1 residue before the CDR3 boundary, so the rest is inferred from the germline J gene. This chain connects TRBV16 to TRBJ2-4; 7 nucleotides match TRBD2. The CDR3 loop spans 14 amino acids. V lost 3 bases and J lost 1; bases outside the gene matches: 1. Germline V gives CDR1 SGHSA, CDR2 FRNQAP. The CDR3 loop is CASSFGTGQNTLYF. The CDR3 bases that were read are TGTGCAAGCAGCTTTGGGACTGGTCAAAACACCTTGTAC. Full variable domain (missing parts from reference TRBV16 and TRBJ2-4): NAGVIQTPRHKVTGKGQEATLWCEPISGHSAVFWYRQTIVQGLEFLTYFRNQAPIDDSGMPKERFSAQMPNQSHSTLKIQSTQPQDSAVYLCASSFGTGQNTLYFGAGTRLSVL.

This clone was seen a few times. Gene names denote mouse genes. Read data end 1 residue before the CDR3 end; the end is taken from the germline J gene. This sequence joins TRBV26 and TRBJ1-3, with D hard to call. The CDR3 is 14 residues long. The germline V gene has CDR1 KGHPV and CDR2 FQNQEV (reference sequence). Trimming removed 1 base at V and 0 bases at J, with 4 bases between. Incomplete CDR3 DNA: TGTGCCAGCAGTCTGTTGGATTCTGGAAATACGCTCTAT. Amino acids: CASSLLDSGNTLY. The entire CDR3 protein reads CASSLLDSGNTLYF.

Concerning this clone itself: Here the gene names and germline are mouse. The DNA ends 1 residue before the CDR3 does, and the rest of the CDR3 is filled in from the germline J gene. J is TRBJ1-6 and V is TRBV31, with D hard to call. TRBJ1-6 is known as an ORF, though its function is uncertain. Germline V gene sequence: CDR1 GKSSPN, CDR2 SITVG. The V gene lost 4 bases and the J gene lost 1 base, with 5 bases spanning the gap. CDR3 length: 13 amino acids. The CDR3 DNA, read in part, is TGTGCCTGGACGGGGTCCTATAATTCGCCCCTCTAC. Amino acid sequence: CAWTGSYNSPLY. The complete CDR3 reads CAWTGSYNSPLYF.

Comments on this clone: Germline and genes here are mouse. The sequenced fragment ends 1 residue before the CDR3 boundary, so the rest is inferred from the germline J gene. The chain recombines TRBV3 with TRBJ1-4; TRBD1 matches at 7 bases. CDR1 and CDR2 (germline): SNHLY, FYNGKV (reference sequence). The V gene end was trimmed by 4 bases and the J gene end by 3 bases; junction bases not matched to a gene: 2. The CDR3 is 14 residues long. The sequenced part of the CDR3 DNA is TGTGCCAGCAGCTCACAGGGGACCAACGAAAGATTATTT. It translates to CASSSQGTNERLF. From start to end, the CDR3 is CASSSQGTNERLFF.

With regard to this clone: Genes and germline come from the mouse. The read falls 1 residue short of the CDR3 end, and the missing part is taken from the germline J gene. The chain has TRBV26 and TRBJ2-4; D remains ambiguous. V shed 4 bases and J shed 2 bases, with 7 bases lying between them. CDR3 size: 13 residues. The V gene's germline CDR1 is KGHPV and CDR2 FQNQEV (reference sequence). The covered CDR3 bases are TGTGCCAGCAGTCCCCTGTATCAAAACACCTTGTAC. Protein: CASSPLYQNTLY. The complete CDR3 reads CASSPLYQNTLYF.

About this clone: These gene names are mouse names. The DNA ends 1 residue before the CDR3 does, and the rest of the CDR3 is filled in from the germline J gene. The rearrangement links TRBV26 to TRBJ1-4, with 8 nucleotides matching TRBD1. The CDR3 contains 13 residues. V lost 5 bases and J lost 6; bases outside the gene matches: 2. CDR1 KGHPV and CDR2 FQNQEV come from the germline V gene (reference sequence). This CDR3 is CASSTGGDERLFF. Incomplete CDR3 DNA: TGTGCCAGCAGTACAGGGGGAGACGAAAGATTATTT.

This clone was detected only a few times. Gene names and germline refer to mouse. The read halts 1 residue ahead of the CDR3 end, with the missing end drawn from the germline J gene. The chain carries TRBV29 and TRBJ1-4; no firm D call. The germline CDR1 and CDR2 sequences are MSHET and SYDVDS. The CDR3 totals 12 residues. Trimming left V 5 bases short and J 5 bases short, with 6 bases between. The part of the CDR3 DNA that was read is TGTGCTAGCAGTCCGGGTAACGAAAGATTATTT. Encoded protein: CASSPGNERLF. The full CDR3 protein is CASSPGNERLFF.

Of note for this clone: The gene symbols are mouse symbols. The CDR3 end is not reached by the read, which stops 1 residue before it; the germline J gene fills it in. V is TRBV20 and J is TRBJ2-1; D is possibly TRBD1 (5 bases). The V end was cut by 7 bases, the J end by 3 bases, with 7 bases between. The CDR3 runs to 11 residues. The germline V gene has CDR1 GFQATS and CDR2 STVNSAI. The part of the CDR3 DNA that was read is TGTGGTGGGACATCCTATGCTGAGCAGTTC. Protein: CGGTSYAEQF. The whole CDR3 protein reads CGGTSYAEQFF.

On this clone: Gene names and germline refer to mouse. This CDR3 is CASSLQGQNTLYF. CDR3 DNA, as far as it was read: TGTGCCAGCAGTCTGCAGGGTCAAAACACCTTGTAC. V gene TRBV26 combines with J gene TRBJ2-4; D uncertain. The read is 1 residue too short to cover the CDR3 end, so that end is filled in from the germline J gene. This CDR3 comprises 13 residues. Germline CDR1 is KGHPV and CDR2 is FQNQEV (reference sequence). Trimming stripped 2 bases from V and 1 base from J, with 4 bases between.

This clone has only a few counts. Here the gene names and germline are mouse. From the germline J gene comes the end of the CDR3, since the read stops 1 residue before it. J is TRBJ1-3 and V is TRBV20, with D hard to call. The germline gives CDR1 GFQATS, CDR2 STVNSAI. The V end lost 3 bases, the J end lost 0 bases, and 6 bases lay between the germline ends. The length of the CDR3 is 13 residues. The CDR3 sequence: CGAREGSGNTLYF. The DNA read from the CDR3 is TGTGGTGCTAGAGAGGGTTCTGGAAATACGCTCTAT.

Concerning this clone itself: Germline and genes: mouse. The read is 1 residue too short to cover the CDR3 end, so that end is filled in from the germline J gene. This chain links TRBV26 with TRBJ2-5; D gene unclear. The ends were cut back, 0 bases at V and 0 bases at J, with 7 bases in the middle. The CDR3 has 15 residues. Per the germline V gene, CDR1 is KGHPV and CDR2 is FQNQEV (reference sequence). This CDR3 reads CASSLSGFNQDTQYF. The part of the CDR3 DNA that was read is TGTGCCAGCAGTCTGTCGGGCTTTAACCAAGACACCCAGTAC.

In its sample, this clone ranks as large. The gene symbols are mouse symbols. The read finishes 1 residue shy of the CDR3 end, and the germline J gene is used to complete it. This chain uses TRBV12-1 with TRBJ2-1, with 12 nucleotides matching TRBD2. Germline trimming cut 7 bases from V and 3 bases from J; bases unmatched to any gene: 3. Germline values: CDR1 SGHSN, CDR2 HYEKVE. This CDR3 comprises 14 residues. The DNA read from the CDR3 is TGTGCCAGTCGGGACTGGGGGGTCTATGCTGAGCAGTTC. It encodes CASRDWGVYAEQF. The entire CDR3 sequence reads CASRDWGVYAEQFF.

On this clone itself: Gene names denote mouse genes. The read finishes 1 residue shy of the CDR3 end, and the germline J gene is used to complete it. The rearrangement links TRBV12-2 to TRBJ2-2; a weak D match, TRBD1 (6 bases). CDR3 length: 14 amino acids. Germline lookup yields CDR1 SGHLS and CDR2 HYDKME. Trimming left V 4 bases short and J 2 bases short, with 10 bases between. The sequenced part of the CDR3 DNA is TGTGCCAGCTCGCCCACAGGGAACACCGGGCAGCTCTAC. It is translated as CASSPTGNTGQLY. The CDR3 reads in full as CASSPTGNTGQLYF.

As for this clone: Mouse names are used for the genes. The read terminates 1 residue before the CDR3 end, so the remaining end is supplied by the germline J gene. This chain connects TRBV13-1 to TRBJ2-2; TRBD2 agrees at 8 bases. Germline V gene data show CDR1 as NSHNY and CDR2 as SYGAGN. This CDR3 contains 17 residues. The V gene end was trimmed by 3 bases and the J gene end by 0 bases; junction bases not matched to a gene: 7. Here the CDR3 reads CASSAPDWGTNTGQLYF. The covered CDR3 bases are TGTGCCAGCAGTGCCCCTGACTGGGGTACAAACACCGGGCAGCTCTAC.

Note on this clone: Mouse gene names and germline throughout. The read halts 1 residue ahead of the CDR3 end, with the missing end drawn from the germline J gene. V and J are TRBV31 and TRBJ1-6; D unresolved. TRBJ1-6 is labeled an ORF, and its function is uncertain. This CDR3 comprises 15 residues. Germline assignment: CDR1 GKSSPN and CDR2 SITVG. Trimming left V 1 base short and J 0 bases short, with 7 bases between. This CDR3 is CAWSPLPSYNSPLYF. The CDR3 DNA, read in part, is TGTGCCTGGAGTCCTCTCCCTTCCTATAATTCGCCCCTCTAC.

For this clone: Each gene name is a mouse one. The observed sequence ends 1 residue before the CDR3 terminus, with the missing tail filled in from the germline J gene. This chain joins TRBV24 and TRBJ1-2; D gene ambiguous. The V gene's germline CDR1 is KGHTA and CDR2 FRNEEI. The CDR3 sequence is 12 residues long. V lost 3 bases, J lost 0 bases, and 2 bases lay in between. CDR3 sequence: CASSLTNSDYTF. The covered CDR3 bases are TGTGCCAGCAGTCTCACAAACTCCGACTACACC.

This clone is categorized as large. The genes and germline here are from mouse. The CDR3 extends 1 residue past the end of the read, so its final part is completed from the germline J gene. This chain connects TRBV5 to TRBJ2-7; TRBD2 matches 8 bases. The V gene end was trimmed by 0 bases and the J gene end by 3 bases; junction bases not matched to a gene: 4. The CDR3 consists of 15 residues. Germline CDR1 is LGHNA and CDR2 is YNLKQL (reference sequence). The CDR3 reads CASSQDWGGRYEQYF. The sequenced CDR3 bases are TGTGCCAGCAGCCAAGATTGGGGGGGGCGCTATGAACAGTAC.

This clone was observed a few times. Gene names and germline refer to mouse. The CDR3 end falls 1 residue outside the read, so it is completed with the germline J gene. The chain has TRBV24 and TRBJ1-2, with D possibly being TRBD1 (5 bases). Per germline, CDR1 KGHTA and CDR2 FRNEEI. Trimming removed 6 bases from V and 2 bases from J, with 7 bases in between. The CDR3 contains 12 residues. CDR3 DNA (partial): TGTGCCAGCAGGCGACAGAACTCCGACTACACC. This encodes CASRRQNSDYT. The full CDR3 protein is CASRRQNSDYTF.

This clone was seen once. Germline and genes here are mouse. The CDR3 is cut off 1 residue early in the read; its end comes from the germline J gene. The chain joins TRBV5 to TRBJ2-5, with TRBD1 matching 8 bases. J gave up 2 bases and V 3 bases, and 1 base lay outside the gene matches. The germline gives CDR1 LGHNA, CDR2 YNLKQL (reference sequence). The CDR3 is made up of 14 amino acids. CDR3 DNA, as far as it was read: TGTGCCAGCAGCCATGACAGGGGCCAAGACACCCAGTAC. It encodes CASSHDRGQDTQY. The CDR3, in full, reads CASSHDRGQDTQYF.

On this clone: The junction and the germline gene differ at one end; a read error may be behind it. Germline and genes: mouse. The CDR3 is cut off 1 residue early in the read; its end comes from the germline J gene. The chain couples TRBV13-2 to TRBJ2-3; 11 positions agree with TRBD2. The CDR3 runs to 16 residues. CDR1 and CDR2 (germline): NNHNN, SYGAGS (reference sequence). CDR3 bases read: TGTGCCGGCGGTGGTCAGGGACTGGGGGAAGCAGAAACGCTGTAT. It codes for CAGGGQGLGEAETLY. The full CDR3 reads CAGGGQGLGEAETLYF.

About this clone: Mouse gene names and germline throughout. The read ends 1 residue shy of where the CDR3 ends; the end is completed using the germline J gene. The chain recombines TRBV26 with TRBJ2-5, with D unclear. Germline CDR1 and CDR2: KGHPV and FQNQEV (reference sequence). This CDR3 has 14 amino acids. V lost 2 bases to trimming and J lost 3 bases, with 9 bases between them. The part of the CDR3 DNA that was read is TGTGCCAGCAGTCTGAGGGAAATTCAAGACACCCAGTAC. Translating it yields CASSLREIQDTQY. Given in full, the CDR3 is CASSLREIQDTQYF.

Worth noting for this clone: The genes are named according to mouse. Coverage ceases 1 residue before the CDR3 finishes, and the germline J gene fills in the end. This chain links TRBV13-2 with TRBJ1-1, with TRBD1 matching 9 bases. This CDR3 comprises 15 residues. CDR1 is NNHNN, CDR2 SYGAGS, per germline (reference sequence). CDR3 bases read: TGTGGAATCTCCCGGGACAGGGATGCAAACACAGAAGTCTTC. This sequence encodes CGISRDRDANTEVF. The full CDR3 protein is CGISRDRDANTEVFF.

This clone was seen a handful of times. Germline and genes here are mouse. CDR3 sequence reads: CASSPAGVIYEQYF. The covered CDR3 bases are TGTGCCAGCAGCCCCGCGGGGGTCATTTATGAACAGTAC. The chain combines TRBV19 with TRBJ2-7; D may correspond to TRBD1 or TRBD2 (5 bases each). The DNA ends 1 residue before the CDR3 does, and the rest of the CDR3 is filled in from the germline J gene. Trimming removed 5 bases from V and 4 bases from J, with 16 bases in between. The CDR3 runs to 14 residues. Per germline, CDR1 FNHDT and CDR2 SITEND (reference sequence).